This TCR beta chain was identified in a study of blood T cell repertoires in COVID-19. The wider study: Acute-phase and convalescent COVID-19 samples originated in the United States, Italy and Spain. In each case, the material was cDNA or gDNA derived from T cells, B-cell-depleted T cells, or PBMCs.

With 0 bases removed from V and 5 bases from J, the gap between germline ends came to 14 bases. CDR1 and CDR2 from the germline V gene are SGHRS and YFSETQ. This CDR3 is built from 15 residues. Per the original methods: From reference gene primer amplification, estimates of nucleated cell counts were derived. Assay: immunoSEQ multiplex PCR; the TCRdb copy retains only in-frame clones and omits some. The V and J calls and clone size are taken from that table; D and trimming were inferred from the DNA. The sample has 250,000 or so clones, 70% to 90% seen once; the top ten hold just under 0.8%. The sample was peripheral blood. The clonotype comes from a woman in her twenties or thirties with acute or convalescent COVID-19. V usage is TRBV5-1 and J usage is TRBJ2-5, with D possibly TRBD2 on 6 matching bases. Written as DNA, the CDR3 is TGCGCCAGCAGCTTGGGACTAGTGGCCTCGGAGACCCAGTACTTC. Its protein product is CASSLGLVASETQYF. The variable domain in full, completed from reference TRBV5-1 and TRBJ2-5, reads KAGVTQTPRYLIKTRGQQVTLSCSPISGHRSVSWYQQTPGQGLQFLFEYFSETQRNKGNFPGRFSGRQFSNSRSEMNVSTLELGDSALYLCASSLGLVASETQYFGPGTRLLVL.